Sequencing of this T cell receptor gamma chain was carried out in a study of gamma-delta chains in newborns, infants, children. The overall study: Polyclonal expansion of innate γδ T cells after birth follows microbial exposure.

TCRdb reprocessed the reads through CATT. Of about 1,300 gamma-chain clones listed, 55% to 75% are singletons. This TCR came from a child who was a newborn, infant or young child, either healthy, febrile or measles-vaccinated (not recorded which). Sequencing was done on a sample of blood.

CDR3 nucleotides: TGTGCCTTGTGGGAGGTGAATTATTATAAGAAACTCTTT. Its translation: CALWEVNYYKKLF. The chain joins TRGV9 to TRGJ1 or TRGJ2. The J gene, not given by TCRdb, was assigned here from a germline match of the nucleotide sequence. This CDR3 has 13 residues. V trimming: 0 bases; J trimming: 1 base; junction bases outside the gene matches: 0. Germline assignment: CDR1 GITISATS and CDR2 ISYDGTV (reference sequence).